One T cell receptor beta chain is described in this entry. Antigen unknown. The CDR3 totals 17 residues. The germline V gene encodes CDR1 MGHRA and CDR2 YSYEKL. The V and J ends lost 4 bases and 1 base, in that order; junction bases with no gene match: 10. The data were taken from a study of cytomegalovirus exposure and HLA in healthy donors. PCR employed 60 Vbeta and 13 Jbeta primers. The method was immunoSEQ multiplex PCR; TCRdb's version includes in-frame clones alone and lacks a portion of them. Its clone listing holds tens of thousands of clones. Findings and caveats of the study: TCR beta chains numbering approximately 150 were designated cytomegalovirus-associated. A prior analysis recorded that most TCR beta V segments were productive about 90% or about 30% of the time. An analysis was carried out later, and it reportedly showed fewer N-insertions in an Asian-associated ancestry cluster than the roughly 670-donor mean.

This clonotype originated in a woman in her forties in good health and CMV-seronegative. The sequencing input was PBMCs. This sequence joins TRBV4-1 and TRBJ1-3, with 7 bases that match TRBD1. CDR3 loop: CASSLTEGAGSGNTIYF. The CDR3 region has the DNA TGCGCCAGCAGCCTTACCGAGGGGGCTGGGTCTGGAAACACCATATATTTT.